The 10 T cell receptor beta chains below all came from one sample that was sequenced in a study of Ad26.COV2.S vaccination and SARS-CoV-2 variants. The sample's treatment: some 20 received Ad26.COV2.S at low or high dose, single or two shots; about 5 received placebo; per-sample allocation not given. Samples were taken on day 63 after the first vaccine or placebo injection. TCRdb's copy holds only in-frame clones and misses some; the assay was immunoSEQ multiplex PCR. The table records under 600,000 clones, nearly 90% of them present only once. This specimen consisted of peripheral blood, obtained in a trial of Ad26.COV2.S vaccine versus placebo. These receptors were taken from a person aged 18-65 years who received the Ad26.COV2.S COVID-19 vaccine or a placebo.

The V gene is TRBV5-8, the J gene TRBJ1-6, with D possibly matching TRBD1 (5 bases). V lost 5 bases and J lost 13, with 19 bases in between. The CDR3 length is 14 residues. Per the germline V gene, CDR1 is SGHTS and CDR2 is YDEGEE. Written as DNA, the CDR3 is TGTGCCAGCAGAACAACAGGCCAAACCTTCCCCCTCCACTTT. Its translation is CASRTTGQTFPLHF. The full variable domain, rest sourced from reference TRBV5-8 and TRBJ1-6, is EAGVTQSPTHLIKTRGQQATLRCSPISGHTSVYWYQQALGLGLQFLLWYDEGEERNRGNFPPRFSGRQFPNYSSELNVNALELEDSALYLCASRTTGQTFPLHFGNGTRLTVT.

The chain couples TRBV7-8 to TRBJ2-1; D might be TRBD2 (5 bases). V lost 1 base and J 4 bases, leaving 11 bases between the germline ends. The CDR3 spans 15 residues. CDR1 and CDR2 from the germline V gene are SGHVS and FQNEAQ. The CDR3 sequence is CASSLDTSEYNEQFF. Here the CDR3 DNA reads TGTGCCAGCAGCTTAGATACTAGTGAATACAATGAGCAGTTCTTC.

The chain joins TRBV5-5 to TRBJ2-7, with D possibly TRBD1 on 6 matching bases. The length of the CDR3 is 16 residues. In germline, CDR1 is SGHKS, CDR2 YYEKEE (reference sequence). The V gene lost 0 bases and the J gene lost 2 bases, with 15 bases spanning the gap. CDR3 sequence (DNA): TGTGCCAGCAGCTTGGTCATGGGACAAACCACCTACGAGCAGTACTTC. Encoded protein: CASSLVMGQTTYEQYF.

The J gene is TRBJ2-3, the V gene TRBV9; 7 bases line up with TRBD2. From germline, CDR1 is SGDLS and CDR2 YYNGEE. This CDR3 spans 19 amino acids. J gave up 0 bases and V 2 bases, and 15 bases lay outside the gene matches. CDR3 sequence (DNA): TGTGCCAGCAGCGTCCGGAGCGGGATAAAGGGATCTAGCACAGATACGCAGTATTTT. Translation: CASSVRSGIKGSSTDTQYF.

This chain uses TRBV18 with TRBJ2-7; perhaps D is TRBD1 or TRBD2 (5 bases each). CDR3 size: 15 residues. CDR1 KGHSH and CDR2 LQKENI come from the germline V gene. V lost 3 bases and J 0 bases, leaving 12 bases between the germline ends. CDR3 nucleotides: TGTGCCAGCTCACCGAGGGGCCCTAGCTCCTACGAGCAGTACTTC. Translation gives CASSPRGPSSYEQYF.

The V and J genes are TRBV28 and TRBJ2-7, with D possibly being TRBD2 (5 bases). This CDR3 is built from 15 residues. Germline loops: CDR1 MDHEN, CDR2 SYDVKM. The V and J ends lost 7 bases and 1 base respectively, with 17 bases between them. The DNA for the CDR3 is TGTGCCAGCACTACCCGGACTTTGCGTTCCTACGAGCAGTACTTC. The encoded protein is CASTTRTLRSYEQYF.

CDR3 in amino acids: CASRKQSYEQYF. CDR3 bases: TGTGCCAGCAGGAAACAGTCCTACGAGCAGTACTTC. V is TRBV2 and J is TRBJ2-7; no definite D call. CDR1 and CDR2 from the germline V gene are SNHLY and FYNNEI. Trimming cost V 6 bases and J 1 base, with 7 bases left between them. This CDR3 has 12 amino acids.

The J gene is TRBJ2-1, the V gene TRBV12-5, with TRBD2 as a possible D gene (5 bases). The CDR3 has 14 residues. Per the germline V gene, CDR1 is LGHNT and CDR2 is FRNRAP. Trimming pared 2 bases from V and 5 bases from J, leaving 10 bases between. The CDR3 DNA is TGTGCTAGTGGTTTGTGGGAGACCAACAATGAGCAGTTCTTC. It is translated as CASGLWETNNEQFF. Drawing the rest from reference TRBV12-5 and TRBJ2-1, the complete variable domain is DARVTQTPRHKVTEMGQEVTMRCQPILGHNTVFWYRQTMMQGLELLAYFRNRAPLDDSGMPKDRFSAEMPDATLATLKIQPSEPRDSAVYFCASGLWETNNEQFFGPGTRLTVL.

V usage is TRBV24-1 and J usage is TRBJ1-2; TRBD1 matches at 8 bases. Germline CDR1 and CDR2: KGHDR and SFDVKD. Trimming removed 0 bases from V and 5 bases from J; junction bases left unmatched: 7. The CDR3 covers 16 residues. In nucleotides, the CDR3 is TGTGCCACCAGTGATTTGCTTCTGGGACAGGCGTATGGCTACACCTTC. Encoded protein: CATSDLLLGQAYGYTF.

The gene calls are TRBV7-9 and TRBJ2-2; weak D call: TRBD2 (5 bases). Trimming took off 2 bases at V and 5 bases at J, with 12 bases between the two ends. Germline V gives CDR1 SEHNR, CDR2 FQNEAQ (reference sequence). The CDR3 has 15 residues. This chain's CDR3 is CASSLRGSLTGELFF. The CDR3 DNA reads as TGTGCCAGCAGCTTACGAGGGTCGCTTACCGGGGAGCTGTTTTTT.